This TCR beta chain appears in the sequencing data of a study of response to subunit inactivated influenza vaccine (dated by TCRdb to 2016 to 2019). Background on the whole study: The study used deep quantitative T cell receptor repertoire profiling to track responses to a trivalent subunit inactivated influenza vaccine. General conclusions and limits of the study: According to the authors, only a limited number of new T cells may be recruited by each seasonal influenza vaccination.

The protocol used for the library was RT-PCR. This sample was sequenced with an Illumina HiSeq 2500. The public reads were reprocessed in TCRdb via fastp at Q25 and MiXCR, keeping in-frame beta chains. A single entry per CDR3 protein holds the most common genes and DNA from its merged rows. This sample has about 540,000 distinct CDR3 sequences in its table, and under 25% of those were observed once. 2.8% of the sample is taken by the ten largest. With respect to this clonotype: The clone's antigen remains unknown. No much larger clonotype is one base removed from it; base qualities were not supplied.

V loses 8 bases at its end and J loses 4 bases; junction bases beyond the gene matches: 6. Per the germline V gene, SNHLY is the CDR1 and FYNNEI is the CDR2. From the cysteine through the phenylalanine, the CDR3 covers 14 amino acids. Just CDR3 DNA is preserved here, 42 bases in frame from base 1. These data were likewise used in another study, on T cells expressing NK-cell markers. The second study also describes: The TCR beta cDNA libraries were made using 5'RACE template switching, a step that added both a universal primer site and unique molecular identifiers. In sorted CD3+CD56+NKG2C+, CD3+CD56+NKG2C- and CD3+CD56-NKG2C+ T-cell subsets from several donors, TCR beta-chain repertoires were profiled. Among the eight sequenced donors, seven were HCMV-seropositive and one was HCMV-seronegative. To restrict sorting to alphabetaTCR-expressing T cells, an anti-gammadeltaTCR antibody was added in several experiments. For about 6 donors, the dominant CD3+CD56+NKG2C+ clonotypes were among the top 10 CD8+ clonotypes and accounted for roughly 1.0-8% of CD8+ T cells. Those dominant clonotypes were again the most abundant among CD3+CD56-NKG2C+ cells in a handful of donors, at roughly 25-60.1%. Whether the expanded NKG2C-expressing T cell clones were specific for HCMV antigens was left unclear. All eight donors whose samples were sequenced were randomly selected healthy volunteers, three of them men and five women. To determine HCMV serostatus, a commercial ELISA kit was used to detect HCMV-specific IgG in serum. Peripheral blood mononuclear cells were isolated from blood by Ficoll density gradient centrifugation. CD4+ and CD8+ T cells were isolated from PBMC by magnetic immunoseparation with Miltenyi isolation kits. Synthesis of cDNA was primed from the TCR beta constant segment and was followed by two consecutive PCR amplification steps. The libraries were sequenced on Illumina HiSeq 2000/2500, MiSeq or NextSeq, producing 2 x 150 bp reads. MIGEC was used to demultiplex reads and group reads by UMI, and MiTCR was used to assemble and quantify clonotypes. To exclude erroneous sequences, only TCR cDNA sequences supported by at least two reads were retained. Downstream repertoire analysis used the tcR package, and clonotypes were matched across fractions by CDR3 nucleotide sequence plus V segment. Antigen specificity was annotated against VDJdb with VDJmatch, allowing one amino acid substitution in CDR3.

Specimen: CD4+ T cells sorted from PBMCs, collected less than 13 days after vaccination. This sequence originates from a man in his fifties who received an inactivated influenza vaccine. Donor details come from another sample of the same person, matched by shared clones. The chain uses TRBV2 and TRBJ2-1; 9 of the junction bases match TRBD1. The CDR3 protein sequence reads: CASLTGGAYNEQFF. The nucleotides read TGTGCCAGCCTTACAGGGGGCGCGTACAATGAGCAGTTCTTC.